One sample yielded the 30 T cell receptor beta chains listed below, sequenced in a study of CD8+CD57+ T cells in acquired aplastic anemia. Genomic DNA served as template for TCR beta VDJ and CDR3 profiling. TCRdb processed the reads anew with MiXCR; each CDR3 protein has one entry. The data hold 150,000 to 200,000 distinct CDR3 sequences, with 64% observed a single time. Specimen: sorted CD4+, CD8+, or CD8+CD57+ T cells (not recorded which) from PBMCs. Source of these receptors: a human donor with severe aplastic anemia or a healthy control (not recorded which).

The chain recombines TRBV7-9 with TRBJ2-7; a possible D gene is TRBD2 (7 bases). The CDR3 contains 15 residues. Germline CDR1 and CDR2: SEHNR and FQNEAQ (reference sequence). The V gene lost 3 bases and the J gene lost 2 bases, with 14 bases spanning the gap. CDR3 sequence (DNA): TGTGCCAGCAGCTTTGGCGGGGGCTTCGCCTACGAGCAGTACTTC. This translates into CASSFGGGFAYEQYF.

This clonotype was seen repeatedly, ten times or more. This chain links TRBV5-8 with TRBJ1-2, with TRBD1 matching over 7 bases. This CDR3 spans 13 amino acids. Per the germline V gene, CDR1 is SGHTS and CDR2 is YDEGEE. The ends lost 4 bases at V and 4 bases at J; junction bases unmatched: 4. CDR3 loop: CASSRTGAYGYTF. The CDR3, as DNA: TGTGCCAGCAGCCGAACAGGGGCCTATGGCTACACCTTC.

The CDR3 spells CASSQGGLGNEQYF. The CDR3 bases are TGTGCCAGCAGCCAGGGGGGGTTGGGCAATGAGCAGTATTTT. The rearrangement uses TRBV7-6 and TRBJ2-3, with D possibly being TRBD1 or TRBD2 (7 bases each). In germline, CDR1 is SGHVS, CDR2 FNYEAQ. The CDR3 loop spans 14 amino acids. V lost 5 bases and J 11 bases, leaving 20 bases between the germline ends. The full variable domain, its missing parts supplied by reference TRBV7-6 and TRBJ2-3, is GAGVSQSPRYKVTKRGQDVALRCDPISGHVSLYWYRQALGQGPEFLTYFNYEAQQDKSGLPNDRFSAERPEGSISTLTIQRTEQRDSAMYRCASSQGGLGNEQYFGPGTRLTVL.

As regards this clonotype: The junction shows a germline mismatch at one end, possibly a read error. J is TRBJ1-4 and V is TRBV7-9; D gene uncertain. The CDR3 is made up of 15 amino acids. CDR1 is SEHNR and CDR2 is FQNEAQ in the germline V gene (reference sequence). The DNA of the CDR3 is TGTGCCAGCAGCTTCGACGGAAGTTCTAATGAAAAACTGCTTTTT. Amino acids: CASSFDGSSNEKLLF.

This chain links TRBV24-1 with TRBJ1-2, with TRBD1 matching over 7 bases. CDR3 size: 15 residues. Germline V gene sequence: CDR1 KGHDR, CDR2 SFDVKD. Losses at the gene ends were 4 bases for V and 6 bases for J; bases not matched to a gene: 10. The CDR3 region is CATSDIMTGWDGYTF. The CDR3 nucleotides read TGTGCCACCAGTGACATAATGACAGGGTGGGATGGCTACACCTTC.

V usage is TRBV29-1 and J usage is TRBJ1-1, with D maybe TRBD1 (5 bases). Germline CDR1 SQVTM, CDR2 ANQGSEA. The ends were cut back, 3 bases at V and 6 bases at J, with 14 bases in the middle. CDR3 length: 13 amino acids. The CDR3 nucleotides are TGCAGCGTTGAGAGGGGAACATGGCCTGAAGCTTTCTTT. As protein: CSVERGTWPEAFF.

The CDR3 reads CASSIGQGAAGELFF. CDR3 nucleotide sequence: TGTGCCAGTAGTATAGGCCAGGGGGCTGCCGGGGAGCTGTTTTTT. This chain links TRBV19 with TRBJ2-2; 8 positions agree with TRBD1. The CDR3 is 15 amino acids. V shed 1 base and J 6 bases; nucleotides not matched to a gene: 4. In germline, CDR1 is LNHDA, CDR2 SQIVND (reference sequence).

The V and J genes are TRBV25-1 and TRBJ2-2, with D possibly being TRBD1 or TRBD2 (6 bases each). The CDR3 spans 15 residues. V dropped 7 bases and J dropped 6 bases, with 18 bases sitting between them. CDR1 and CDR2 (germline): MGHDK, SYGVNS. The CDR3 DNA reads TGTGCCAGCACCGAAGGGGGGTTGGTGGCCGGGGAGCTGTTTTTT. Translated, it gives CASTEGGLVAGELFF.

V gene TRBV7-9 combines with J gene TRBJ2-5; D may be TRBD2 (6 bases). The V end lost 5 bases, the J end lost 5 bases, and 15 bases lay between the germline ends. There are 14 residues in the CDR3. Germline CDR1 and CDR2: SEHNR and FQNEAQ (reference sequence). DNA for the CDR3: TGTGCCAGCAGCCTAGGACTACCCAGTGAGACCCAGTACTTC. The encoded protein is CASSLGLPSETQYF.

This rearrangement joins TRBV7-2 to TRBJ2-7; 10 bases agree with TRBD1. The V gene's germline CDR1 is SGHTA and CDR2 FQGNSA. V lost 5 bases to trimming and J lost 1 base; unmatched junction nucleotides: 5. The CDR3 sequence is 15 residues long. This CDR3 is CASSVDRGGSYEQYF. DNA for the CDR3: TGTGCCAGCAGCGTGGACAGGGGGGGATCCTACGAGCAGTACTTC.

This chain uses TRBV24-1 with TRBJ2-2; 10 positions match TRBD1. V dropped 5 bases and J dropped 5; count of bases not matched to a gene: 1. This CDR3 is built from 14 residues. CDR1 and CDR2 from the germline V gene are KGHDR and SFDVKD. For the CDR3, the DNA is TGTGCCACCAGTGGGACAGGGGGGACCGGGGAGCTGTTTTTT. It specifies CATSGTGGTGELFF.

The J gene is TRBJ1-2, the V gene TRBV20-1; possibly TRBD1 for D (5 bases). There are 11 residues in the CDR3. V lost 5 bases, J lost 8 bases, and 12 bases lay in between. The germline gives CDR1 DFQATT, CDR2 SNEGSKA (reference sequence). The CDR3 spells CSALPGLGYTF. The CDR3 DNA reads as TGCAGTGCTCTTCCGGGACTAGGCTACACCTTC.

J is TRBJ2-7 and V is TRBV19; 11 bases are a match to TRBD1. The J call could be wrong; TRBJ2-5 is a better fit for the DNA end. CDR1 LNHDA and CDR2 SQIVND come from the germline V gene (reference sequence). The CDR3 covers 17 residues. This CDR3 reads CASSVGTGGGIGETQYF. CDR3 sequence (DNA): TGTGCCAGTAGTGTCGGGACAGGGGGAGGGATTGGAGAGACCCAGTACTTC.

CDR3 in amino acids: CATSDFPRSEQETQYF. CDR3 nucleotide sequence: TGTGCCACCAGTGATTTCCCCAGATCAGAGCAAGAGACCCAGTACTTC. This rearrangement joins TRBV24-1 to TRBJ2-5; D not certain. Trimming removed 1 base from V and 2 bases from J, with 13 bases in between. CDR1 KGHDR and CDR2 SFDVKD come from the germline V gene. The CDR3 has 16 amino acids.

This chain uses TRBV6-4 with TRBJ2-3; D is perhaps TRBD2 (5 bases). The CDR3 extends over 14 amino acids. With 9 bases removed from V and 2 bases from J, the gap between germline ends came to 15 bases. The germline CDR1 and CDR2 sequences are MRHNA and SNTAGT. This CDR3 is CARSRAGDTDTQYF. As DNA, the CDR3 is TGTGCCAGGTCGAGGGCAGGAGACACAGATACGCAGTATTTT.

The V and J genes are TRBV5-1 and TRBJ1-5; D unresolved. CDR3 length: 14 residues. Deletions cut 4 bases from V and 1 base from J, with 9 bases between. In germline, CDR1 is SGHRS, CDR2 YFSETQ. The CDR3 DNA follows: TGCGCCAGCAGCATGGATTCCAGCAATCAGCCCCAGCATTTT. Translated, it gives CASSMDSSNQPQHF.

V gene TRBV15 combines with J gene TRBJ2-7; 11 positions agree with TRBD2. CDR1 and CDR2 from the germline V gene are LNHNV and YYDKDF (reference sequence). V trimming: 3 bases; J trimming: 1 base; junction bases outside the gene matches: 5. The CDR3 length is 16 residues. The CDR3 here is CATSRGRLAGSYEQYF. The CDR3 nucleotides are TGTGCCACCAGCAGGGGTAGACTAGCGGGGTCCTACGAGCAGTACTTC.

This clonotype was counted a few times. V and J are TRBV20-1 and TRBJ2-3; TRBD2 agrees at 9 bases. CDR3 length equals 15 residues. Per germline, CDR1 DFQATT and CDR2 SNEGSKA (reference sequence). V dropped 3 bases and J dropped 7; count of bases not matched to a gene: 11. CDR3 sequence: CSASRPSGAANTQYF. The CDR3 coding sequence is TGCAGTGCTAGTCGGCCTAGCGGGGCGGCTAATACGCAGTATTTT.

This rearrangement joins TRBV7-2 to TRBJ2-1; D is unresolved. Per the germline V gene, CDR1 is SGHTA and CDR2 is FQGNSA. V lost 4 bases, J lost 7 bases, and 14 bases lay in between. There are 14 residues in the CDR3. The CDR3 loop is CASSSGVATNEQFF. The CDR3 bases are TGTGCCAGCAGCTCGGGCGTTGCAACTAATGAGCAGTTCTTC.

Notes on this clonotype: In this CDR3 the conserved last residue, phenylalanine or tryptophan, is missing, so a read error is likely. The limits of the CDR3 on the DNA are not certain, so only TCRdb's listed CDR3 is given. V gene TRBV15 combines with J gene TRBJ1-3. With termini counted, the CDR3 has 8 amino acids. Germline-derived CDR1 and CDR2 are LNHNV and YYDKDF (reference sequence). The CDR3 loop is CATSGDPT.

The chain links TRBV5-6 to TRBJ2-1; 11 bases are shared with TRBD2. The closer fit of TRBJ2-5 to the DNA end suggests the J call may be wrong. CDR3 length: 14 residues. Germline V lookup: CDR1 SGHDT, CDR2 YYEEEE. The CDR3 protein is CASSQLAGELTQYF. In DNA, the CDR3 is TGTGCCAGCAGCCAACTAGCGGGAGAGCTAACCCAGTACTTC.

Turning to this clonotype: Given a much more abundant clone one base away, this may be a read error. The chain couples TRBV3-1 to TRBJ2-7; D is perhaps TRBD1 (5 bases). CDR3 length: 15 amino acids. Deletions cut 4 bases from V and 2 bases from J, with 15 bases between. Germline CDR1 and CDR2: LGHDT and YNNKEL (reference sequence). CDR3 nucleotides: TGTGCCAGCAGCCTCCTACAGGAGCCTGCCTACGAGCAGTACTTC. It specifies CASSLLQEPAYEQYF.

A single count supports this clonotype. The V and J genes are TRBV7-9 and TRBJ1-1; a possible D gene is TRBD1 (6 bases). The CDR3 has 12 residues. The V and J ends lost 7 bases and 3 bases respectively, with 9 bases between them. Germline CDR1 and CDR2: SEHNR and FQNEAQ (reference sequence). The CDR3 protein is CASKGGYTEAFF. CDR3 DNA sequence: TGTGCCAGCAAGGGGGGGTACACTGAAGCTTTCTTT.

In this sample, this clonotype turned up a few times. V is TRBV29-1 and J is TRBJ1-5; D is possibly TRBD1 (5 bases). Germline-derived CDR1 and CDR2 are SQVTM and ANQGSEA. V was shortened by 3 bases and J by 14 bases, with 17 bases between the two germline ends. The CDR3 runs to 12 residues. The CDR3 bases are TGCAGCGTTGAGGGGGGAAGGTTCTACGAGCATTTT. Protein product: CSVEGGRFYEHF.

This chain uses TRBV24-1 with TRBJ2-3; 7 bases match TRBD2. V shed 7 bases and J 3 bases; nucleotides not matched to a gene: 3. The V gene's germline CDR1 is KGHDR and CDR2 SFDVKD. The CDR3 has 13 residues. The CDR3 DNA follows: TGTGCCACCAGCGGGGGGACGACAGATACGCAGTATTTT. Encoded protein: CATSGGTTDTQYF.

The CDR3 here is CASSDGLSSYNEQFF. CDR3 coding DNA: TGTGCCAGCAGTGACGGGTTGAGCTCCTACAATGAGCAGTTCTTC. The chain uses TRBV2 and TRBJ2-1; D is unresolved. The ends were cut back, 3 bases at V and 0 bases at J, with 9 bases in the middle. This CDR3 is 15 amino acids long. The germline V gene has CDR1 SNHLY and CDR2 FYNNEI.

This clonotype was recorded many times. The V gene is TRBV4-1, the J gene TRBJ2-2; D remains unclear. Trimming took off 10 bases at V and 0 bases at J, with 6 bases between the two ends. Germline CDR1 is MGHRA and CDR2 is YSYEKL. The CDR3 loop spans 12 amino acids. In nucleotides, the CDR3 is TGCGCCATCGCAGCGAACACCGGGGAGCTGTTTTTT. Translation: CAIAANTGELFF.

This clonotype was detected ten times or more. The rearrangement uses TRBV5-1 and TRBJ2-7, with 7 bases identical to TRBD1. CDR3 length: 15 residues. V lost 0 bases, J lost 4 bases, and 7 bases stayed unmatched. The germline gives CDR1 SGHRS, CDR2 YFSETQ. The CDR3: CASSLARDSVYEQYF. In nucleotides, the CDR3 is TGCGCCAGCAGCTTGGCTCGGGACAGCGTTTACGAGCAGTACTTC.

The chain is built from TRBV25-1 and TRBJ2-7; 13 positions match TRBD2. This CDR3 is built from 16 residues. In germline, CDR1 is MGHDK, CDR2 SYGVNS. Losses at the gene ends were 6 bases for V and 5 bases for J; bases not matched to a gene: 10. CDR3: CASSSLGTSGNNEQYF. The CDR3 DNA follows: TGTGCCAGCAGCTCCCTAGGGACTAGCGGGAATAACGAGCAGTACTTC.

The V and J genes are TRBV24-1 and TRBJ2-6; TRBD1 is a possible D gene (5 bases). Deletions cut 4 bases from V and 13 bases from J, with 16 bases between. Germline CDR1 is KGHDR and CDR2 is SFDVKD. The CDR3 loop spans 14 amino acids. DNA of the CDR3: TGTGCCACCAGTGACCTCGACGGCTCAGGGGTCCTGACTTTC. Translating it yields CATSDLDGSGVLTF.